A selection of T cell receptor beta chains follows, all from one sample in a study of response to subunit inactivated influenza vaccine. From the RT-PCR reads, TCRdb called clonotypes with MiXCR, one entry per CDR3 protein. This table has about 700,000 distinct CDR3 sequences, more than 15% appearing once. Sequences were derived from PBMCs from blood, sampled about 11 days after vaccination. These receptors all come from a man aged 50-59 years who received an inactivated influenza vaccine. Both conserved end residues are trimmed from each CDR3. D genes are given only for firm matches. Part of the rows lack a size; the others show once, few, many or a class for expanded clones.

V: TRBV18
D: -
size: -
J: TRBJ2-5
CDR3: ASSTGSETQY

V: TRBV6-2/TRBV6-3
D: -
size: -
J: TRBJ2-6
CDR3: ASSYARDRNSGANVLT

V: TRBV19
D: TRBD2
size: few
J: TRBJ2-1
CDR3: ATRPSGKGVNEQF

V: TRBV28
D: -
size: few
J: TRBJ2-7
CDR3: ASSFWGQGSY

V: TRBV7-9
D: TRBD2
size: few
J: TRBJ2-1
CDR3: ASSTSGGAEYNEQF

V: TRBV12-3/TRBV12-4
D: TRBD1
size: -
J: TRBJ2-7
CDR3: ASRIGRATGVYEQY

V: TRBV20-1
D: -
size: -
J: TRBJ1-1
CDR3: SARVNWDTEAF

V: TRBV20-1
D: TRBD1
size: -
J: TRBJ1-5
CDR3: SANTGGNQPQH

V: TRBV4-1
D: TRBD2
size: -
J: TRBJ2-7
CDR3: ASSSVLSLAGSYEQY

V: TRBV2
D: TRBD2
size: -
J: TRBJ2-1
CDR3: ASSEALAGINNEQF

V: TRBV27
D: TRBD1
size: few
J: TRBJ2-7
CDR3: ASSLSIGQGYEQY

V: TRBV18
D: -
size: few
J: TRBJ2-1
CDR3: ASSPPTARGINEQF

V: TRBV2
D: -
size: -
J: TRBJ1-5
CDR3: ASSEGRNNQPQH

V: TRBV7-8
D: TRBD2
size: -
J: TRBJ2-3
CDR3: ASSLASGGRGDTQY

V: TRBV6-2/TRBV6-3
D: TRBD1
size: few
J: TRBJ2-4
CDR3: ASSGQGSNIQY

V: TRBV3-1
D: -
size: -
J: TRBJ1-2
CDR3: ASGGSGYT

V: TRBV3-1
D: -
size: few
J: TRBJ2-1
CDR3: ASRTGGEQF

V: TRBV28
D: -
size: -
J: TRBJ2-1
CDR3: ASSLFFGILRSSYNEQF

V: TRBV6-1
D: -
size: few
J: TRBJ1-2
CDR3: ASTEPGASGYGYT

V: TRBV29-1
D: TRBD2
size: few
J: TRBJ2-1
CDR3: SVEPGLAGVRGNEQF

V: TRBV15
D: TRBD1
size: few
J: TRBJ2-3
CDR3: ATSTPGQSTDTQY

V: TRBV11-2
D: -
size: -
J: TRBJ2-3
CDR3: ASSPPGVALDTQY

V: TRBV5-1
D: -
size: -
J: TRBJ2-7
CDR3: ASSLDVRYEQY

V: TRBV11-2
D: -
size: few
J: TRBJ2-1
CDR3: ASSTIYNEQF

V: TRBV20-1
D: TRBD1
size: -
J: TRBJ1-5
CDR3: SAQGDQPQH

V: TRBV28
D: -
size: -
J: TRBJ1-5
CDR3: ASRRGVWQPQH

V: TRBV5-1
D: -
size: -
J: TRBJ1-2
CDR3: ASSLGQAGYGYT

V: TRBV6-2/TRBV6-3
D: TRBD1
size: -
J: TRBJ2-1
CDR3: ASSIYTTSGTGPYNEQF

V: TRBV12-3/TRBV12-4
D: TRBD1
size: few
J: TRBJ1-2
CDR3: ASRNGQGGGYT

V: TRBV6-5
D: -
size: -
J: TRBJ2-7
CDR3: ASRYTTGSEYEQY

V: TRBV7-8
D: TRBD1
size: few
J: TRBJ1-6
CDR3: ASSLGTGRGDSPLH

V: TRBV20-1
D: TRBD2
size: few
J: TRBJ2-2
CDR3: SASTSGSPGELF

V: TRBV27
D: TRBD1
size: few
J: TRBJ2-7
CDR3: ASIRQGESGEQY

V: TRBV6-2/TRBV6-3
D: -
size: -
J: TRBJ2-3
CDR3: ASRRDNTDTQY

V: TRBV7-2
D: -
size: -
J: TRBJ2-1
CDR3: ASSPIGAASANEQF

V: TRBV13
D: -
size: many
J: TRBJ2-7
CDR3: ASSLGRHRQTYEQY

V: TRBV7-9
D: TRBD2
size: few
J: TRBJ2-1
CDR3: ASSPRRLADYNEQF

V: TRBV2
D: -
size: few
J: TRBJ1-2
CDR3: ASRDRGGDYGYT

V: TRBV11-1
D: -
size: -
J: TRBJ2-1
CDR3: ASSYMGGGSFTPMGVQF

V: TRBV28
D: -
size: -
J: TRBJ1-1
CDR3: ASSFFTLRTEAF

V: TRBV5-1
D: -
size: -
J: TRBJ1-3
CDR3: ATSEGTSGNTIY

V: TRBV5-1
D: -
size: few
J: TRBJ2-5
CDR3: ASSLGVAGIGETQY

V: TRBV28
D: TRBD2
size: few
J: TRBJ2-1
CDR3: ASSLMRMGGSPLHSYNEQF

V: TRBV29-1
D: -
size: -
J: TRBJ2-2
CDR3: SATSKSGGTGELF

V: TRBV7-9
D: -
size: -
J: TRBJ2-2
CDR3: ASSSNRDTYTGELF

V: TRBV10-3
D: TRBD2
size: -
J: TRBJ2-5
CDR3: AIRIAGQETQY

V: TRBV3-1
D: -
size: -
J: TRBJ2-2
CDR3: ASSPYGPGELF

V: TRBV29-1
D: -
size: few
J: TRBJ1-1
CDR3: SVGDYPNTEAF

V: TRBV5-1
D: TRBD2
size: -
J: TRBJ2-5
CDR3: ASSSTSGIARETQY

V: TRBV7-8
D: -
size: few
J: TRBJ1-6
CDR3: ASSQTPRDILH

V: TRBV4-1
D: -
size: -
J: TRBJ2-3
CDR3: ASSLGRLGDTQY

V: TRBV9
D: -
size: few
J: TRBJ2-1
CDR3: ASSPGTLNNEQF

V: TRBV18
D: -
size: many
J: TRBJ2-1
CDR3: ASSPTVTRDNEQF

V: TRBV20-1
D: TRBD2
size: -
J: TRBJ2-7
CDR3: SVGGRALEQY